This entry features one T cell receptor (beta chain) sequence. What it binds is not known. Generated by immunoSEQ multiplex PCR, the TCRdb table keeps only in-frame clones and is missing some. The table records approximately 100,000 clones, 88% of them present only once. The V end was cut by 3 bases, the J end by 5 bases, with 13 bases between. The CDR3 runs 14 residues. In germline, CDR1 is LGHNT, CDR2 FRNRAP. The sample belongs to a study of cytomegalovirus exposure and HLA in healthy donors. As for the study in general: In a later analysis, the approximately 120 validation repertoires were reported to have used the same platform as the 650 to 800 first-cohort repertoires. Findings and caveats of the study: Reports credit the classifier with highly specific, highly sensitive diagnosis of cytomegalovirus status. Cytomegalovirus association was listed for about 160 TCR beta chains.

This rearrangement joins TRBV12-5 to TRBJ2-5; D not certain. The receptor was isolated from a woman between 18 and 30 years old in good health and CMV-seronegative. The source material was PBMCs. The CDR3 loop is CASGLGGVRETQYF. The CDR3 DNA is TGTGCTAGTGGTTTAGGTGGCGTGAGGGAGACCCAGTACTTC. Full variable domain (outside the CDR3, taken from reference TRBV12-5 and TRBJ2-5): DARVTQTPRHKVTEMGQEVTMRCQPILGHNTVFWYRQTMMQGLELLAYFRNRAPLDDSGMPKDRFSAEMPDATLATLKIQPSEPRDSAVYFCASGLGGVRETQYFGPGTRLLVL.